This record concerns one TCR beta chain sequence. This sample is part of a study of cytotoxic CD8 clonotypes in ibrutinib-treated CLL. The method was immunoSEQ multiplex PCR; TCRdb's version includes in-frame clones alone and lacks a portion of them. The sample holds about 76,000 clones, roughly 84% seen once. Trimming left V 4 bases short and J 8 bases short, with 10 bases between. Germline CDR1 reads SGHRS; CDR2 reads YFSETQ. This CDR3 has 12 residues. Genomic DNA (around 2 micrograms) was obtained from cryopreserved PBMCs for construction of TCR beta libraries. This rearrangement joins TRBV5-1 to TRBJ2-4, with D possibly TRBD1 on 5 matching bases. The source material was PBMCs, sampled before ibrutinib treatment. The source is a human donor with chronic lymphocytic leukemia. In DNA, the CDR3 is TGCGCCAGCAGCAGGGAAGGGGACATTCAGTACTTC. It translates to CASSREGDIQYF.